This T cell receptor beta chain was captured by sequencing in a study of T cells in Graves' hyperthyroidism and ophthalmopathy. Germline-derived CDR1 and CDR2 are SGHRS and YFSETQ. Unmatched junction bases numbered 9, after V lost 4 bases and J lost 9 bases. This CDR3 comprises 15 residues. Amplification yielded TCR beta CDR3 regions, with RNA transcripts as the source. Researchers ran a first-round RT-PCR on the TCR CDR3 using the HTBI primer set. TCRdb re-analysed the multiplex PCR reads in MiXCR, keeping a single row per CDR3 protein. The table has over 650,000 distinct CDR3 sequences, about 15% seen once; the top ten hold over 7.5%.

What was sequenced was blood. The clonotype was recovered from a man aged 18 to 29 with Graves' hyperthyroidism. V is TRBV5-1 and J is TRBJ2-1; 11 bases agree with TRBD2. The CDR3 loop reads CASSRVVSGRGEQFF. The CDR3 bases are TGCGCCAGCAGCAGGGTGGTTAGCGGGAGGGGTGAGCAGTTCTTC.